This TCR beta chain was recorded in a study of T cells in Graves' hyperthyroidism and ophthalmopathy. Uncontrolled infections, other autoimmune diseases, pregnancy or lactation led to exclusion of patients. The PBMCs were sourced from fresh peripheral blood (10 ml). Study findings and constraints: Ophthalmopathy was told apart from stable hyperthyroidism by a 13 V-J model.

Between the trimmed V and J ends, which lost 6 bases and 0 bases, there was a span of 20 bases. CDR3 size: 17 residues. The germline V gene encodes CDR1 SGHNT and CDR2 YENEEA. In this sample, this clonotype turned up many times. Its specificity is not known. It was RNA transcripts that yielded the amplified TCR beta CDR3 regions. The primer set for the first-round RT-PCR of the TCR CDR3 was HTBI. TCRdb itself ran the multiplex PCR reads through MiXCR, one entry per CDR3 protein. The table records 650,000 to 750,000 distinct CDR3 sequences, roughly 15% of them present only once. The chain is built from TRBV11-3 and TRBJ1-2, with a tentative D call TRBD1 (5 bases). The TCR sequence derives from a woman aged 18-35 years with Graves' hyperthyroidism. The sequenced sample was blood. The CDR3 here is CASSPRSSGTTNYGYTF. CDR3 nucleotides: TGTGCCAGCAGTCCCAGGTCGTCGGGGACCACTAACTATGGCTACACCTTC.